This TCR beta chain was profiled in a study of blood T cells in healthy people across ages. Study summary: Per two T cells, about one barcoded beta molecule was captured through template switching.

For the second PCR, which ran for about 7 to 11 cycles, a sample-barcoded 5' primer and a J-beta primer mix were used. A template-switch adaptor that had 12 random nucleotides put a tag on each cDNA molecule. TCRdb reprocessed the 5' RACE reads via MiXCR and lists one record per CDR3 protein. The sample holds hundreds of thousands of distinct CDR3 sequences, more than 40% seen once. Per the germline V gene, CDR1 is LGHDT and CDR2 is YNNKEL (reference sequence). This CDR3 comprises 15 residues. V lost 2 bases to trimming and J lost 6 bases; unmatched junction nucleotides: 7. This TCR came from a man in his 60s in good health. This chain connects TRBV3-1 to TRBJ2-7; 10 nucleotides match TRBD1. Sequencing was carried out using blood. In DNA form, the CDR3 reads TGTGCCAGCAGCCAACCCGGGACAGGGGTTTTCGAGCAGTACTTC. Amino acids: CASSQPGTGVFEQYF.